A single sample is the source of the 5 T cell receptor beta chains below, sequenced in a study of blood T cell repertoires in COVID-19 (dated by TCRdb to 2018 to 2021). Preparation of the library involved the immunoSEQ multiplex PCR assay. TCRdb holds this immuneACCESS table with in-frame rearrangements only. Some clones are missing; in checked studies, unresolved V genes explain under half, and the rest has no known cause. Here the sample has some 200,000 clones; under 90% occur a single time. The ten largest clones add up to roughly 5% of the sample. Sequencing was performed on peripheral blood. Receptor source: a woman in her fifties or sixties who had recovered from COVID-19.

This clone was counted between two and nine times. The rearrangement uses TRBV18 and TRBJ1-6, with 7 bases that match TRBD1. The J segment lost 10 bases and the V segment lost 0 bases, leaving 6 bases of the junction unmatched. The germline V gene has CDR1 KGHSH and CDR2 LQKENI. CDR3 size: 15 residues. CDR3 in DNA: TGTGCCAGCTCACCACCGTCCAGGGGGGAATCACCCCTCCACTTT. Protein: CASSPPSRGESPLHF.

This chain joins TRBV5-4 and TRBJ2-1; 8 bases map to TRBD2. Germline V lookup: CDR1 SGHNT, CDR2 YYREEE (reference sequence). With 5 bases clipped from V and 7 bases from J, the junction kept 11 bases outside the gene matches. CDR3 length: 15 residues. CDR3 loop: CASSPGGGRLNEQFF. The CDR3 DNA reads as TGTGCCAGCAGTCCCGGGGGGGGGAGACTAAATGAGCAGTTCTTC.

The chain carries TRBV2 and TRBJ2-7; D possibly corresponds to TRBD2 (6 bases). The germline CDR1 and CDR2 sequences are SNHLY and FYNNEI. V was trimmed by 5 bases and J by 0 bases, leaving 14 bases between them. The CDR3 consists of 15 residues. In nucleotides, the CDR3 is TGTGCCAGCAGTCAAGAGCGGGCTTTCTCCTACGAGCAGTACTTC. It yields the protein CASSQERAFSYEQYF.

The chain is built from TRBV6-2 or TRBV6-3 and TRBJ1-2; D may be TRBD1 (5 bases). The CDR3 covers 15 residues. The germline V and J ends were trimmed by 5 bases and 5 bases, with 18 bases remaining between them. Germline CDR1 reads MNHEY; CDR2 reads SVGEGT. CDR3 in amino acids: CASSPETRRGYGYTF. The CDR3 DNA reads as TGTGCCAGCAGTCCCGAGACAAGGAGGGGTTATGGCTACACCTTC.

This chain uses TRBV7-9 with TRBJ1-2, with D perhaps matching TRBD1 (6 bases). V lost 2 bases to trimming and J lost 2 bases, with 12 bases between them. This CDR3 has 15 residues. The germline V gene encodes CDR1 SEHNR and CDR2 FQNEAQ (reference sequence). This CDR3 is CASSLLTGGNYGYTF. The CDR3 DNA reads TGTGCCAGCAGCTTATTGACAGGCGGGAACTATGGCTACACCTTC.